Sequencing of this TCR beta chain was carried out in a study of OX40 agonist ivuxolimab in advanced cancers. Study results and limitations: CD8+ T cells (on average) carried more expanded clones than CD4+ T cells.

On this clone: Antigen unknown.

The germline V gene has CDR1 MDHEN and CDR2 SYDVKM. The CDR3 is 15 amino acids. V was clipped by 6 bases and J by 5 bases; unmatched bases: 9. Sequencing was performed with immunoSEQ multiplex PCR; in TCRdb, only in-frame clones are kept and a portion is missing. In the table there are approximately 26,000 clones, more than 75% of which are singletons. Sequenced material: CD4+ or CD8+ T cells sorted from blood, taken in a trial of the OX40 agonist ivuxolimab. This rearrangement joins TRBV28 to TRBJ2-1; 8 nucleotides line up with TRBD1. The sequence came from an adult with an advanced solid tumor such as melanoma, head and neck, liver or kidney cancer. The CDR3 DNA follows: TGTGCCAGCAGCGCCGACAGGGGTCAGGACAATGAGCAGTTCTTC. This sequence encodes CASSADRGQDNEQFF.